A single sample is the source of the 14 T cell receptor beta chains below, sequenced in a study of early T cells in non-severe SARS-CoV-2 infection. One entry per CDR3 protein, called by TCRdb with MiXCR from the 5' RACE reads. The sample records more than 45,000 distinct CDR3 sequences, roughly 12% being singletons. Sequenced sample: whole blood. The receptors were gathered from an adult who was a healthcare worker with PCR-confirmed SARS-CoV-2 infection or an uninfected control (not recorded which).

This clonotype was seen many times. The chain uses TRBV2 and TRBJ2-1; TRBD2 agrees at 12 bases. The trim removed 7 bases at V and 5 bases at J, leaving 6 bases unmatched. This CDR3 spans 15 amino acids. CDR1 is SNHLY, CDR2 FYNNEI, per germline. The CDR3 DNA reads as TGTGCCAGCAAAGGGACTAGCGGGTATAACAATGAGCAGTTCTTC. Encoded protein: CASKGTSGYNNEQFF.

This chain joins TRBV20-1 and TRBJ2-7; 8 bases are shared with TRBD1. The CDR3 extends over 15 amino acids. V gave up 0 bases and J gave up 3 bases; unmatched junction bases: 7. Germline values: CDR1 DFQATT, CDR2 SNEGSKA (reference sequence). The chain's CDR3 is CSARDPQGVIYEQYF. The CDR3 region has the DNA TGCAGTGCTAGAGACCCACAGGGGGTGATCTACGAGCAGTACTTC.

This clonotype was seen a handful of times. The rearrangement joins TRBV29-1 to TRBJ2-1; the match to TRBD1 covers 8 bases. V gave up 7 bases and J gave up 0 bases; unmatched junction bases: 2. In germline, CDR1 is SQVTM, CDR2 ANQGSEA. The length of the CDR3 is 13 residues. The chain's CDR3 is CSGQGSSYNEQFF. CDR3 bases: TGCAGCGGACAGGGGAGCTCCTACAATGAGCAGTTCTTC.

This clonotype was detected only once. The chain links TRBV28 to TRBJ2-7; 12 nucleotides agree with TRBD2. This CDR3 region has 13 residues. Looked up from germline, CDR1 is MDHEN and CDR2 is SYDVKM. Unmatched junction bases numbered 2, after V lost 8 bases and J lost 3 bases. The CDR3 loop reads CASGLAGLYEQYF. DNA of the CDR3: TGTGCCAGCGGACTAGCGGGACTCTACGAGCAGTACTTC.

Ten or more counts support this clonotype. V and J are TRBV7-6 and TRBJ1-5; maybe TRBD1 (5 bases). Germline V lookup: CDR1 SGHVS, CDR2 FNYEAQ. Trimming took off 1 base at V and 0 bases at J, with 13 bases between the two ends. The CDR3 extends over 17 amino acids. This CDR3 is CASSLGAGQDSNQPQHF. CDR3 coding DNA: TGTGCCAGCAGCTTAGGGGCGGGGCAGGATAGCAATCAGCCCCAGCATTTT.

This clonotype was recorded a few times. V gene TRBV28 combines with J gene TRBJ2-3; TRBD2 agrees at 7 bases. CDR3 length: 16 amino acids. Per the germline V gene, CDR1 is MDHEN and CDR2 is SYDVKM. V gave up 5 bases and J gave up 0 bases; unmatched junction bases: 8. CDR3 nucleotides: TGTGCCAGCAGTCCCCTCGGGGGGACTAGCACAGATACGCAGTATTTT. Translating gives CASSPLGGTSTDTQYF.

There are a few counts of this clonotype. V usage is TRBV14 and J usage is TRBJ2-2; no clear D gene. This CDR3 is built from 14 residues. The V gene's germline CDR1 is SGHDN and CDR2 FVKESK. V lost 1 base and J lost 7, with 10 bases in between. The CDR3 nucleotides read TGTGCCAGCAGCCAAGTCCTGGGGATCGGGGAGCTGTTTTTT. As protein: CASSQVLGIGELFF.

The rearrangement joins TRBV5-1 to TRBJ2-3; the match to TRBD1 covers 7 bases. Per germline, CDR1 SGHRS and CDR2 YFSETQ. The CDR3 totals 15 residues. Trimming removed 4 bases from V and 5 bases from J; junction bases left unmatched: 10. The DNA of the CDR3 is TGCGCCAGCAGCCCGGGACAGACACTTATAGATACGCAGTATTTT. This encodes CASSPGQTLIDTQYF. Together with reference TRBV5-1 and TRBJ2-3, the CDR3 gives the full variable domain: KAGVTQTPRYLIKTRGQQVTLSCSPISGHRSVSWYQQTPGQGLQFLFEYFSETQRNKGNFPGRFSGRQFSNSRSEMNVSTLELGDSALYLCASSPGQTLIDTQYFGPGTRLTVL.

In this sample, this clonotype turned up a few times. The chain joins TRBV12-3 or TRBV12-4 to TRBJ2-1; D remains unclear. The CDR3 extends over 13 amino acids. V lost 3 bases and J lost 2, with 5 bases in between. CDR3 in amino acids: CASSFPPYNEQFF. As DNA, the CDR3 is TGTGCCAGCAGTTTCCCACCCTACAATGAGCAGTTCTTC.

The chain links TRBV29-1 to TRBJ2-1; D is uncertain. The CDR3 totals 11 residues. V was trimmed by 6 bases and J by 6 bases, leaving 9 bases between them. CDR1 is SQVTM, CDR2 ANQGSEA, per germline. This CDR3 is CSVNSANEQFF. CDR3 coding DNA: TGCAGCGTCAACAGTGCCAATGAGCAGTTCTTC.

In DNA form, the CDR3 reads TGTGCCAGCAGTTTAGCCCCGCACTCACGGACCTTC. As protein: CASSLAPHSRTF. The V and J genes are TRBV28 and TRBJ1-2; D unresolved. V gave up 2 bases and J gave up 14 bases, with 15 bases separating them. The CDR3 has 12 residues. Germline values: CDR1 MDHEN, CDR2 SYDVKM.

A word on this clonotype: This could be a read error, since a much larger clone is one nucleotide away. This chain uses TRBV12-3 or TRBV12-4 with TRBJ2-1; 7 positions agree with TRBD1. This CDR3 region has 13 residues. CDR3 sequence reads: CASSTGVSDEQSF. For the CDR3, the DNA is TGTGCCAGCAGTACAGGGGTTAGTGATGAGCAGTCCTTC.

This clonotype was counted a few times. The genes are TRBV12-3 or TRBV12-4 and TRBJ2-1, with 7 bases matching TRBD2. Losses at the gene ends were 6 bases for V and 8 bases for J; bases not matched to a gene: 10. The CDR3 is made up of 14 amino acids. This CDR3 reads CASRGRATHDEQFF. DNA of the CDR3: TGTGCCAGCAGGGGGAGGGCCACCCACGATGAGCAGTTCTTC.

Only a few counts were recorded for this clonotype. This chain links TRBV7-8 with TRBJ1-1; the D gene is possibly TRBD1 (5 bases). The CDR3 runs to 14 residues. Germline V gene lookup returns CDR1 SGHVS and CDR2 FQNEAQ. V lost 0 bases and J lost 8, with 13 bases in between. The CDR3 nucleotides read TGTGCCAGCAGCTTAGCCCGCTCGGGGGGAGAAGCTTTCTTT. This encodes CASSLARSGGEAFF.